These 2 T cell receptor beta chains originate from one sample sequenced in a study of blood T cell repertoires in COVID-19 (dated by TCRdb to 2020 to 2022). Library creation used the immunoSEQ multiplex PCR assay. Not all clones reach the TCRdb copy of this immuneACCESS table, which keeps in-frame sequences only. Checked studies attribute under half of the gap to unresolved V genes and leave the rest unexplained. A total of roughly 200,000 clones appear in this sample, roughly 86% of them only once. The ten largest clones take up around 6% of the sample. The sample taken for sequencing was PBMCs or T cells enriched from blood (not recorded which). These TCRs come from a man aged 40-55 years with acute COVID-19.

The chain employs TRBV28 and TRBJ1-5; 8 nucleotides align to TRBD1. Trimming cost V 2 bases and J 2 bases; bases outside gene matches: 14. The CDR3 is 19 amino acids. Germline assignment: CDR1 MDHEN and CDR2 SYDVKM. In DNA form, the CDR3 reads TGTGCCAGCAGTTTAAAGGCGGGTCAGGGGGCGCTGGGCAATCAGCCCCAGCATTTT. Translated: CASSLKAGQGALGNQPQHF.

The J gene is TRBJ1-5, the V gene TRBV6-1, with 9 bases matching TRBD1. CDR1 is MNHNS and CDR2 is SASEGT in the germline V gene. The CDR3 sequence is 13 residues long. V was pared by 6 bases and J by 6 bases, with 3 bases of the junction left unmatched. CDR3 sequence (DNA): TGTGCCAGCAGCACAGGGGGCACTCAGCCCCAGCATTTT. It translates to CASSTGGTQPQHF.